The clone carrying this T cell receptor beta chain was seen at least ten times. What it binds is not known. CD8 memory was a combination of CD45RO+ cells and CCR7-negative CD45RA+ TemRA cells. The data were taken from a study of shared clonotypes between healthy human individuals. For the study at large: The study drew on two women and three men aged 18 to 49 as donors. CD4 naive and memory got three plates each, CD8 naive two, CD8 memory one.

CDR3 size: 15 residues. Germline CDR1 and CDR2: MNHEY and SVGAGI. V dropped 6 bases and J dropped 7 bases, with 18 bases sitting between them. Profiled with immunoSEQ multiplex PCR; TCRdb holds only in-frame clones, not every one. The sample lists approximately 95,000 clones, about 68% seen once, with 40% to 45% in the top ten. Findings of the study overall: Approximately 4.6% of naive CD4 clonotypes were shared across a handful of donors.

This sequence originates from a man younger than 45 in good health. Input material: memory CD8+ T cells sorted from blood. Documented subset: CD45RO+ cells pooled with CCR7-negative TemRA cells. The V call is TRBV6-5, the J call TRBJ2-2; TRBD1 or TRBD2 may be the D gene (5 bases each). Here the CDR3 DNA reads TGTGCCAGCAGCCACCCGAGGGGATCCGTCGGGGAGCTGTTTTTT. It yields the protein CASSHPRGSVGELFF.